These 29 T cell receptor beta chains share one sample of origin, sequenced in a study of blood T cell repertoires in COVID-19. The repertoire was sequenced with immunoSEQ multiplex PCR; TCRdb's copy has only in-frame clones and lacks some. The data show fewer than 500,000 clones, 70% to 90% seen once. Sequenced sample: PBMCs or T cells enriched from blood (not recorded which). The receptors stem from a woman aged 18-29 years with acute COVID-19.

The chain combines TRBV9 with TRBJ1-5, with TRBD1 as a possible D gene (5 bases). Germline V gene data show CDR1 as SGDLS and CDR2 as YYNGEE. The length of the CDR3 is 15 residues. V was shortened by 0 bases and J by 6 bases, with 13 bases between the two germline ends. CDR3 loop: CASSVGGAGLQPQHF. In DNA, the CDR3 is TGTGCCAGCAGCGTAGGAGGGGCGGGACTTCAGCCCCAGCATTTT.

This clone showed up just once. Other nucleotide sequences in the sample specify the same CDR3. V gene TRBV28 combines with J gene TRBJ1-2; D possibly corresponds to TRBD1 (5 bases). Trimming shortened V by 5 bases and J by 4 bases, and 8 bases separated the two germline ends. The CDR3 runs to 12 residues. The germline V gene has CDR1 MDHEN and CDR2 SYDVKM. CDR3 amino acids: CASSPGIYGYTF. In nucleotides, the CDR3 is TGTGCCAGCAGTCCAGGGATCTATGGCTACACCTTC.

The V and J genes are TRBV2 and TRBJ2-1, with TRBD2 identical over 7 bases. The CDR3 length is 14 residues. Germline assignment: CDR1 SNHLY and CDR2 FYNNEI. Trimming removed 8 bases from V and 6 bases from J; junction bases left unmatched: 10. CDR3 region: CASQGRTSVNEQFF. As DNA, the CDR3 is TGTGCCAGCCAAGGGCGAACTAGCGTCAATGAGCAGTTCTTC.

The J gene is TRBJ2-1, the V gene TRBV10-1, with 9 bases lining up with TRBD2. The CDR3 has 15 amino acids. Germline-derived CDR1 and CDR2 are WNHNN and SYGVQD (reference sequence). With 2 bases clipped from V and 5 bases from J, the junction kept 4 bases outside the gene matches. CDR3 residues: CASSEAGGPNNEQFF. In nucleotides, the CDR3 is TGCGCCAGCAGTGAGGCGGGAGGGCCTAACAATGAGCAGTTCTTC.

CDR3 in DNA: TGCGCCAGCAGCTTGGCCGCAGGAGATACGCAGTATTTT. Protein: CASSLAAGDTQYF. This sequence joins TRBV5-1 and TRBJ2-3, with no clear D. V dropped 0 bases and J dropped 5 bases, with 7 bases sitting between them. The CDR3 extends over 13 amino acids. Germline V lookup: CDR1 SGHRS, CDR2 YFSETQ.

This clone has a single count. The gene calls are TRBV5-1 and TRBJ2-1; TRBD2 is a possible D gene (6 bases). Trimming left V 4 bases short and J 5 bases short, with 19 bases between. This CDR3 spans 16 amino acids. From germline, CDR1 is SGHRS and CDR2 YFSETQ. DNA of the CDR3: TGCGCCAGCAGCCCAAATCCCGGGGGACTCAACAATGAGCAGTTCTTC. This sequence encodes CASSPNPGGLNNEQFF. Complete variable domain (other parts from reference TRBV5-1 and TRBJ2-1): KAGVTQTPRYLIKTRGQQVTLSCSPISGHRSVSWYQQTPGQGLQFLFEYFSETQRNKGNFPGRFSGRQFSNSRSEMNVSTLELGDSALYLCASSPNPGGLNNEQFFGPGTRLTVL.

The CDR3 coding sequence is TGTGCCATCAGTGCTAATACGAATATGAACACTGAAGCTTTCTTT. As protein: CAISANTNMNTEAFF. The V gene is TRBV10-3, the J gene TRBJ1-1, with no clear D. Germline values: CDR1 ENHRY, CDR2 SYGVKD. The CDR3 loop spans 15 amino acids. V was trimmed by 4 bases and J by 0 bases, leaving 12 bases between them.

The CDR3 loop is CASSQGWLAGGNTGELFF. The CDR3 bases are TGCGCCAGCAGCCAAGGTTGGCTAGCGGGAGGGAACACCGGGGAGCTGTTTTTT. The chain has TRBV4-3 and TRBJ2-2; 11 bases map to TRBD2. V lost 1 base to trimming and J lost 1 base; unmatched junction nucleotides: 5. The CDR3 has 18 amino acids. Germline V CDR1 and CDR2: LGHNA, YSLEER.

V usage is TRBV7-2 and J usage is TRBJ2-3, with 7 positions matching TRBD1. This CDR3 region has 14 residues. The V gene end was trimmed by 5 bases and the J gene end by 3 bases; junction bases not matched to a gene: 5. Germline V gene sequence: CDR1 SGHTA, CDR2 FQGNSA. The CDR3 coding sequence is TGTGCCAGCAGCCCGGGACAGACAACAGATACGCAGTATTTT. It specifies CASSPGQTTDTQYF.

The V gene is TRBV6-5, the J gene TRBJ2-7; 9 bases match TRBD1. The CDR3 contains 13 residues. Trimming cost V 8 bases and J 2 bases; bases outside gene matches: 4. Per germline, CDR1 MNHEY and CDR2 SVGAGI. CDR3 sequence: CASRDRATYEQYF. DNA of the CDR3: TGTGCCAGCCGGGACAGGGCGACCTACGAGCAGTACTTC.

The rearrangement uses TRBV19 and TRBJ1-2; possible D gene TRBD1, 6 bases. Germline CDR1 is LNHDA and CDR2 is SQIVND (reference sequence). The CDR3 is 13 residues long. V lost 1 base to trimming and J lost 6 bases, with 9 bases between them. CDR3 in amino acids: CASSIVHRDGYTF. DNA for the CDR3: TGTGCCAGTAGTATAGTACACAGGGATGGCTACACCTTC.

The genes are TRBV4-2 and TRBJ2-5; maybe TRBD2 (7 bases). The germline V and J ends were trimmed by 0 bases and 6 bases, with 17 bases remaining between them. This CDR3 is built from 16 residues. The germline V gene has CDR1 LGHNA and CDR2 YNFKEQ. CDR3 protein: CASSQDAGRGAQTQYF. The CDR3 region has the DNA TGTGCCAGCAGCCAAGACGCGGGCCGGGGGGCGCAGACCCAGTACTTC.

This clone showed up just once. This chain connects TRBV10-3 to TRBJ1-4, with a tentative D call TRBD1 (5 bases). The CDR3 extends over 16 amino acids. V was pared by 0 bases and J by 2 bases, with 10 bases between. Per germline, CDR1 ENHRY and CDR2 SYGVKD. Here the CDR3 reads CAISESTRGTNEKLFF. DNA of the CDR3: TGTGCCATCAGTGAGTCGACTCGGGGGACTAATGAAAAACTGTTTTTT.

The chain is built from TRBV3-1 (or the pseudogene TRBV3-2) and TRBJ2-1; D is ambiguous. Trimming left V 11 bases short and J 1 base short, with 9 bases between. Germline V CDR1 and CDR2: LGHDT, YNNKEL (reference sequence). CDR3 length equals 12 residues. CDR3: CASAVSYNEQFF. Written as DNA, the CDR3 is TGTGCCTCCGCGGTTTCCTACAATGAGCAGTTCTTC.

The CDR3 loop is CASGGLPNQPQHF. CDR3 DNA: TGTGCCAGCGGAGGCCTCCCCAATCAGCCCCAGCATTTT. The V call is TRBV2, the J call TRBJ1-5; no clear D gene. V lost 8 bases and J 3 bases, leaving 11 bases between the germline ends. Germline V CDR1 and CDR2: SNHLY, FYNNEI. The CDR3 extends over 13 amino acids.

This sequence joins TRBV2 and TRBJ1-2; the D gene is possibly TRBD1 (6 bases). The germline CDR1 and CDR2 sequences are SNHLY and FYNNEI. CDR3 length: 13 amino acids. Trimming shortened V by 8 bases and J by 8 bases, and 18 bases separated the two germline ends. The CDR3 region has the DNA TGTGCCAGCCCACCGGGGGGGCGATCCGGCTACACCTTC. Its translation is CASPPGGRSGYTF.

The chain uses TRBV27 and TRBJ1-2; D is perhaps TRBD1 (5 bases). Per the germline V gene, CDR1 is MNHEY and CDR2 is SMNVEV (reference sequence). Trimming cost V 3 bases and J 7 bases, with 18 bases left between them. This CDR3 is 15 amino acids long. The CDR3 sequence: CASSFRDSTVGGYTF. In DNA, the CDR3 is TGTGCCAGCAGTTTCCGGGACTCAACGGTCGGTGGCTACACCTTC.

The rearrangement joins TRBV3-1 (or the pseudogene TRBV3-2) to TRBJ1-6; 8 bases are a match to TRBD1. The CDR3 length is 15 residues. CDR1 and CDR2 from the germline V gene are LGHDT and YNNKEL (reference sequence). After removal of 4 bases from V and 7 bases from J, the junction contained 6 bases not matched to a gene. As DNA, the CDR3 is TGTGCCAGCAGCCTACCAGGGGGCGCGAATTCACCCCTCCACTTT. Translating it yields CASSLPGGANSPLHF.

The chain uses TRBV5-5 and TRBJ2-7, with a tentative D call TRBD1 (6 bases). The CDR3 runs 14 residues. Per the germline V gene, CDR1 is SGHKS and CDR2 is YYEKEE (reference sequence). The V and J ends lost 4 bases and 0 bases respectively, with 11 bases between them. The CDR3 region is CASSPDRYSYEQYF. The CDR3 DNA reads TGTGCCAGCAGCCCTGACAGGTACTCCTACGAGCAGTACTTC. Variable domain in full (rest from reference TRBV5-5 and TRBJ2-7): DAGVTQSPTHLIKTRGQQVTLRCSPISGHKSVSWYQQVLGQGPQFIFQYYEKEERGRGNFPDRFSARQFPNYSSELNVNALLLGDSALYLCASSPDRYSYEQYFGPGTRLTVT.

This chain connects TRBV11-2 to TRBJ2-1; TRBD1 agrees at 7 bases. The trim removed 5 bases at V and 6 bases at J, leaving 4 bases unmatched. This CDR3 contains 13 residues. In germline, CDR1 is SGHAT, CDR2 FQNNGV. CDR3 loop: CASSPGQINEQFF. CDR3 coding DNA: TGTGCCAGCAGCCCGGGACAGATCAATGAGCAGTTCTTC.

The CDR3 DNA reads TGTGCCAGCACCACGGACAGGGGAAGGAACACTGAAGCTTTCTTT. This codes for CASTTDRGRNTEAFF. This chain joins TRBV2 and TRBJ1-1, with 9 positions matching TRBD1. Looked up from germline, CDR1 is SNHLY and CDR2 is FYNNEI. The trim removed 7 bases at V and 1 base at J, leaving 7 bases unmatched. CDR3 length: 15 amino acids.

V and J are TRBV6-5 and TRBJ1-5, with TRBD1 identical over 7 bases. Germline V CDR1 and CDR2: MNHEY, SVGAGI. J was trimmed by 4 bases and V by 5 bases; bases with no gene match: 8. There are 15 residues in the CDR3. CDR3 DNA sequence: TGTGCCAGCAGTCCAAAACAGGGGCTAAATCAGCCCCAGCATTTT. Its translation: CASSPKQGLNQPQHF.

This sequence joins TRBV5-8 and TRBJ2-7; D not certain. The V end lost 0 bases, the J end lost 3 bases, and 19 bases lay between the germline ends. The CDR3 totals 17 residues. The V gene's germline CDR1 is SGHTS and CDR2 YDEGEE. CDR3 coding DNA: TGTGCCAGCAGCTTGGTGTTAGGAGTAGGATCCTACTACGAGCAGTACTTC. It specifies CASSLVLGVGSYYEQYF.

The CDR3 reads CASSPRGTPHSGNTIYF. The CDR3 coding sequence is TGTGCCAGCAGCCCCAGGGGGACACCACACTCTGGAAACACCATATATTTT. The chain is built from TRBV7-6 and TRBJ1-3, with 7 bases that match TRBD1. Germline CDR1 reads SGHVS; CDR2 reads FNYEAQ. The CDR3 runs 17 residues. J gave up 0 bases and V 5 bases, and 10 bases lay outside the gene matches.

This clone was seen once. CDR3 nucleotide sequence: TGTGCCAGCAGGACAGAAGCTAACTATGGCTACACCTTC. This codes for CASRTEANYGYTF. This chain links TRBV6-5 with TRBJ1-2; tentatively, D is TRBD1 (5 bases). The V end lost 6 bases, the J end lost 0 bases, and 8 bases lay between the germline ends. Germline-derived CDR1 and CDR2 are MNHEY and SVGAGI. The CDR3 covers 13 residues.

V gene TRBV14 combines with J gene TRBJ1-5; tentatively, D is TRBD1 (5 bases). Germline V lookup: CDR1 SGHDN, CDR2 FVKESK. V dropped 5 bases and J dropped 4 bases, with 21 bases sitting between them. The CDR3 sequence is 17 residues long. The CDR3 sequence: CASSAWAGIRANQPQHF. The CDR3 nucleotides read TGTGCCAGCAGCGCCTGGGCAGGGATTCGGGCAAATCAGCCCCAGCATTTT.

The chain links TRBV3-1 (or the pseudogene TRBV3-2) to TRBJ2-7; 7 bases fit TRBD1. The germline CDR1 and CDR2 sequences are LGHDT and YNNKEL (reference sequence). V lost 2 bases, J lost 4 bases, and 14 bases stayed unmatched. CDR3 length: 17 residues. In nucleotides, the CDR3 is TGTGCCAGCAGCCAAAGTTGCGGGCAGGGGGTGGGGTACGAGCAGTACTTC. This encodes CASSQSCGQGVGYEQYF.

V gene TRBV4-1 combines with J gene TRBJ2-3; TRBD2 aligns across 8 bases. The CDR3 extends over 15 amino acids. Germline V gene lookup returns CDR1 MGHRA and CDR2 YSYEKL. V gave up 4 bases and J gave up 5 bases; unmatched junction bases: 8. DNA of the CDR3: TGCGCCAGCAGCCCTTGGAGCGGGAGTTTAGATACGCAGTATTTT. Translating it yields CASSPWSGSLDTQYF.

The genes are TRBV12-3 or TRBV12-4 and TRBJ2-7, with D perhaps TRBD2 (5 bases). V gave up 4 bases and J gave up 5 bases, with 12 bases separating them. The CDR3 length is 13 residues. In DNA form, the CDR3 reads TGTGCCAGCAGTTCTAGCCGTAGGGACGAGCAGTACTTC. It specifies CASSSSRRDEQYF.